These 2 T cell receptor beta chains came from one sample sequenced in a study of metastatic and nonmetastatic thyroid tumors. Until they underwent thyroid surgery, no patient had received any treatment. TCRdb reprocessed the PCR reads using MiXCR. The sample includes about 22,000 clones, roughly 18% of them seen just once. Sequencing was done on a sample of blood. The source of these receptors is a male donor with papillary thyroid cancer or a benign thyroid nodule (not recorded which). Some clones in this sample may be carry-over from other donors' samples.

This clone has at least ten counts. This chain connects TRBV7-3 to TRBJ1-1; tentatively, D is TRBD1 (5 bases). The CDR3 runs to 14 residues. Trimming left V 0 bases short and J 4 bases short, with 9 bases between. Germline loops: CDR1 SGHTA, CDR2 FQGTGA. CDR3 residues: CASSLTEGSTEAFF. The CDR3 nucleotides are TGTGCCAGCAGCTTAACTGAGGGGAGCACTGAAGCTTTCTTT.

This clone was picked up many times. J is TRBJ2-5 and V is TRBV7-9, with 9 bases fitting TRBD1. With 5 bases clipped from V and 4 bases from J, the junction kept 8 bases outside the gene matches. The CDR3 covers 15 residues. Germline loops: CDR1 SEHNR, CDR2 FQNEAQ (reference sequence). CDR3 sequence reads: CASSPAGTGTETQYF. The DNA for the CDR3 is TGTGCCAGCAGCCCAGCCGGGACAGGGACAGAGACCCAGTACTTC.